These 27 T cell receptor beta chains were sequenced from one sample in a study of blood T cells in healthy people across ages. For the second PCR, which ran for about 6 to 11 cycles, a sample-barcoded 5' primer and a J-beta primer mix were used. Each CDR3 protein gets one entry after TCRdb re-called the 5' RACE reads with MiXCR. The repertoire consists of over 500,000 distinct CDR3 sequences, with about 25% occurring once and the leading ten covering approximately 3.3%. These data were also reused for a study on T cells of mothers and their children.

Source material: blood. The receptors were sampled from a boy younger than 10 in good health.

The rearrangement uses TRBV9 and TRBJ2-7; 8 bases agree with TRBD2. V lost 4 bases to trimming and J lost 3 bases; unmatched junction nucleotides: 9. CDR1 and CDR2 from the germline V gene are SGDLS and YYNGEE. The CDR3 extends over 15 amino acids. The CDR3 region is CASSPRLASFYEQYF. CDR3 nucleotide sequence: TGTGCCAGCAGCCCCCGACTAGCGTCATTCTACGAGCAGTACTTC.

This clonotype was recorded a few times. The chain couples TRBV29-1 to TRBJ1-1; TRBD1 matches at 7 bases. V lost 7 bases and J lost 2; bases outside the gene matches: 7. The germline V gene has CDR1 SQVTM and CDR2 ANQGSEA. The CDR3 contains 13 residues. CDR3 region: CSAYQGVNTEAFF. In DNA, the CDR3 is TGCAGCGCTTACCAGGGGGTCAACACTGAAGCTTTCTTT.

Ten or more counts support this clonotype. The V and J genes are TRBV10-2 and TRBJ2-2, with 7 bases aligning to TRBD2. Per the germline V gene, CDR1 is WSHSY and CDR2 is SAAADI. Germline trimming cut 6 bases from V and 3 bases from J; bases unmatched to any gene: 4. The CDR3 totals 14 residues. CDR3 DNA sequence: TGCGCCAGCAGGCCTAGCGGCGACACCGGGGAGCTGTTTTTT. It translates to CASRPSGDTGELFF.

A few counts support this clonotype. The rearrangement uses TRBV20-1 and TRBJ2-1; 8 bases are a match to TRBD2. Germline CDR1 reads DFQATT; CDR2 reads SNEGSKA (reference sequence). This CDR3 comprises 16 residues. V lost 0 bases, J lost 0 bases, and 4 bases stayed unmatched. CDR3 bases: TGCAGTGCTAGAGATGAACTAGCGGCCTCCTACAATGAGCAGTTCTTC. Its translation is CSARDELAASYNEQFF.

In its sample, this clonotype was seen once. J is TRBJ1-2 and V is TRBV29-1, with no clear D. From germline, CDR1 is SQVTM and CDR2 ANQGSEA. V was trimmed by 3 bases and J by 10 bases, leaving 12 bases between them. The CDR3 sequence is 11 residues long. In DNA, the CDR3 is TGCAGCGTTGATGATTGGGGTGACTACACCTTC. Translating it yields CSVDDWGDYTF.

Only a few counts were recorded for this clonotype. The chain couples TRBV2 to TRBJ2-1; D may be TRBD1 (6 bases). Trimming removed 7 bases at V and 4 bases at J, with 8 bases between. CDR1 and CDR2 from the germline V gene are SNHLY and FYNNEI. The CDR3 loop spans 12 amino acids. This CDR3 is CASTDRYNEQFF. CDR3 sequence (DNA): TGTGCCAGCACCGACAGGTACAATGAGCAGTTCTTC.

The J gene is TRBJ1-4, the V gene TRBV4-3, with D tentatively TRBD1 (6 bases). This CDR3 comprises 16 residues. Trimming cost V 1 base and J 0 bases, with 9 bases left between them. Germline V lookup: CDR1 LGHNA, CDR2 YSLEER. In nucleotides, the CDR3 is TGCGCCAGCAGCCAAGGACAGGCTACAACTAATGAAAAACTGTTTTTT. It encodes CASSQGQATTNEKLFF.

The V gene is TRBV7-9, the J gene TRBJ2-2; 8 positions match TRBD1. CDR1 is SEHNR, CDR2 FQNEAQ, per germline (reference sequence). Unmatched junction bases numbered 4, after V lost 4 bases and J lost 3 bases. CDR3 length: 15 residues. CDR3 residues: CASSSTGAHTGELFF. CDR3 in DNA: TGTGCCAGCAGCTCGACAGGGGCTCACACCGGGGAGCTGTTTTTT.

The V gene is TRBV7-9, the J gene TRBJ2-3; 12 nucleotides match TRBD2. This CDR3 has 17 amino acids. CDR1 and CDR2 from the germline V gene are SEHNR and FQNEAQ (reference sequence). Germline trimming cut 4 bases from V and 2 bases from J; bases unmatched to any gene: 7. CDR3 bases: TGTGCCAGCAGCTCCCAGACTAGCGGGGGAACCACAGATACGCAGTATTTT. Protein: CASSSQTSGGTTDTQYF.

This clonotype was observed a handful of times. The chain is built from TRBV3-1 and TRBJ2-1; maybe TRBD1 (6 bases). CDR3 length: 19 amino acids. Germline CDR1 LGHDT, CDR2 YNNKEL (reference sequence). V shed 4 bases and J shed 8 bases, with 30 bases lying between them. The CDR3 DNA follows: TGTGCCAGCAGCCCCCAAGGGTGGACGGGCAGGGGCTCACGCGATGAGCAGTTCTTC. Translated, it gives CASSPQGWTGRGSRDEQFF.

The V call is TRBV18, the J call TRBJ1-2; maybe TRBD1 (5 bases). The germline V and J ends were trimmed by 3 bases and 2 bases, with 7 bases remaining between them. The CDR3 consists of 13 residues. From germline, CDR1 is KGHSH and CDR2 LQKENI. In nucleotides, the CDR3 is TGTGCCAGCTCACCGGGGGAGAACTATGGCTACACCTTC. Translated, it gives CASSPGENYGYTF.

The rearrangement uses TRBV6-1 and TRBJ2-2; the D gene is possibly TRBD1 (6 bases). CDR1 MNHNS and CDR2 SASEGT come from the germline V gene. This CDR3 spans 16 amino acids. Trimming took off 4 bases at V and 5 bases at J, with 17 bases between the two ends. CDR3 DNA: TGTGCCAGCAGTGCCCGGGCAGGGGCTATTACCGGGGAGCTGTTTTTT. Its translation: CASSARAGAITGELFF.

This clonotype showed up just once. V usage is TRBV5-1 and J usage is TRBJ1-4, with D tentatively TRBD1 (5 bases). Germline V lookup: CDR1 SGHRS, CDR2 YFSETQ. V was shortened by 6 bases and J by 8 bases, with 14 bases between the two germline ends. The CDR3 covers 13 residues. CDR3 amino acids: CASNRGAGEKLFF. The CDR3 DNA follows: TGCGCCAGCAATCGGGGCGCAGGAGAAAAACTGTTTTTT.

The chain joins TRBV6-5 to TRBJ2-3; unclear D gene. This CDR3 comprises 14 residues. Germline V gene sequence: CDR1 MNHEY, CDR2 SVGAGI. Trimming removed 4 bases from V and 4 bases from J, with 12 bases in between. CDR3 DNA: TGTGCCAGCAGTTCCCGACGAGACCCAGATACGCAGTATTTT. Protein product: CASSSRRDPDTQYF.

The sample holds a few counts of this clonotype. V is TRBV6-1 and J is TRBJ1-2, with TRBD1 matching 8 bases. The germline gives CDR1 MNHNS, CDR2 SASEGT. The CDR3 length is 12 residues. V was clipped by 6 bases and J by 6 bases; unmatched bases: 3. CDR3 bases: TGTGCCAGCAGGGACAGGGTAGATGGCTACACCTTC. Amino acids: CASRDRVDGYTF.

This chain connects TRBV20-1 to TRBJ2-5; TRBD2 aligns across 7 bases. This CDR3 comprises 14 residues. Trimming took 5 bases from V and 4 from J; bases not matched to a gene: 10. Germline CDR1 and CDR2: DFQATT and SNEGSKA (reference sequence). The CDR3 DNA follows: TGCAGTGCTCGAACACTTACTAGCGTAGAGACCCAGTACTTC. This encodes CSARTLTSVETQYF.

In its sample, this clonotype was seen many times. The chain joins TRBV29-1 to TRBJ2-4, with D perhaps matching TRBD1 or TRBD2 (6 bases each). Germline CDR1 reads SQVTM; CDR2 reads ANQGSEA. The CDR3 consists of 15 residues. Trimming pared 6 bases from V and 2 bases from J, leaving 17 bases between. The CDR3 spells CSVARGGRSKNIQYF. In DNA, the CDR3 is TGCAGCGTCGCCCGAGGGGGGAGGTCCAAAAACATTCAGTACTTC.

This clonotype was picked up one time. The chain is built from TRBV7-3 and TRBJ2-3; D possibly corresponds to TRBD1 (6 bases). This CDR3 has 14 residues. V lost 2 bases, J lost 3 bases, and 9 bases lay in between. Germline V gene lookup returns CDR1 SGHTA and CDR2 FQGTGA. Written as DNA, the CDR3 is TGTGCCAGCAGCTTAGGGACAATGACAGATACGCAGTATTTT. As protein: CASSLGTMTDTQYF.

This clonotype was observed a handful of times. The chain combines TRBV5-1 with TRBJ2-2, with D perhaps matching TRBD1 (5 bases). The CDR3 runs 15 residues. The V gene's germline CDR1 is SGHRS and CDR2 YFSETQ. The V gene lost 4 bases and the J gene lost 7 bases, with 17 bases spanning the gap. The CDR3 DNA sequence: TGCGCCAGCAGCCGCGGTGGGGCGGTTAGCGGGGAGCTGTTTTTT. Its translation is CASSRGGAVSGELFF.

This clonotype was counted a few times. The rearrangement links TRBV7-6 to TRBJ1-3, with 8 bases identical to TRBD1. Germline CDR1 is SGHVS and CDR2 is FNYEAQ. V lost 3 bases to trimming and J lost 4 bases; unmatched junction nucleotides: 11. CDR3 length equals 17 residues. The DNA for the CDR3 is TGTGCCAGCAGCTTTTCCCCCGACAGGGGTGAAGGAAACACCATATATTTT. It is translated as CASSFSPDRGEGNTIYF.

The CDR3 is CSARDWAGQGSEAFF. The DNA for the CDR3 is TGCAGTGCTAGAGATTGGGCGGGACAGGGTTCGGAAGCTTTCTTT. The chain carries TRBV20-1 and TRBJ1-1, with 9 bases aligning to TRBD1. The germline CDR1 and CDR2 sequences are DFQATT and SNEGSKA (reference sequence). This CDR3 is 15 amino acids long. The ends lost 0 bases at V and 8 bases at J; junction bases unmatched: 10.

The V call is TRBV20-1, the J call TRBJ2-1; TRBD2 matches 8 bases. This CDR3 is built from 16 residues. Germline V gene data show CDR1 as DFQATT and CDR2 as SNEGSKA (reference sequence). Trimming at V came to 5 bases and at J to 1 base, leaving 10 bases not matched to a gene. The CDR3 reads CSASSTGTRSYNEQFF. The CDR3 nucleotides read TGCAGTGCTTCCTCCACCGGGACTAGATCCTACAATGAGCAGTTCTTC.

This clonotype turned up a few times. This chain uses TRBV12-3 or TRBV12-4 with TRBJ2-1, with D possibly TRBD2 on 6 matching bases. This CDR3 is built from 17 residues. Trimming took 6 bases from V and 8 from J, leaving 26 bases between them. In DNA form, the CDR3 reads TGTGCCAGCAGCCAACCCCACCTTACGGGACTGGGGCATGAGCAGTTCTTC. As protein: CASSQPHLTGLGHEQFF.

The V call is TRBV25-1, the J call TRBJ1-2, with 7 bases fitting TRBD1. Germline V gene lookup returns CDR1 MGHDK and CDR2 SYGVNS. The CDR3 spans 14 residues. Unmatched junction bases numbered 9, after V lost 9 bases and J lost 2 bases. The CDR3 loop is CASIPSTGNYGYTF. CDR3 DNA: TGTGCCAGTATCCCCTCGACAGGGAACTATGGCTACACCTTC.

CDR3 nucleotides: TGTGCCAGCAGCCAGGGGGGAAGCAATGGCTACACCTTC. It specifies CASSQGGSNGYTF. This chain joins TRBV3-1 and TRBJ1-2; a possible D gene is TRBD1 (5 bases). The germline V and J ends were trimmed by 3 bases and 6 bases, with 11 bases remaining between them. The germline V gene has CDR1 LGHDT and CDR2 YNNKEL (reference sequence). There are 13 residues in the CDR3.

This rearrangement joins TRBV2 to TRBJ1-1, with D perhaps matching TRBD1 (6 bases). Germline CDR1 SNHLY, CDR2 FYNNEI. The CDR3 runs 15 residues. V dropped 0 bases and J dropped 6 bases, with 14 bases sitting between them. The CDR3 loop reads CASSEAGGQMAEAFF. In DNA form, the CDR3 reads TGTGCCAGCAGTGAAGCTGGGGGGCAGATGGCTGAAGCTTTCTTT.

The table lists this clonotype with a few counts. The chain has TRBV7-6 and TRBJ2-5, with TRBD1 matching 8 bases. Germline trimming cut 5 bases from V and 4 bases from J; bases unmatched to any gene: 12. The CDR3 loop spans 16 amino acids. Germline CDR1 reads SGHVS; CDR2 reads FNYEAQ. CDR3 sequence reads: CASSARLTGGRETQYF. The CDR3 nucleotides read TGTGCCAGCAGCGCTCGCCTCACAGGGGGACGAGAGACCCAGTACTTC.